The table lists the clone carrying this TCR beta chain with a count of one. This sample was taken from a study of blood T cell repertoires in COVID-19. Background on the study: Sources were T cells, B-cell-depleted T cells, or PBMCs; the material itself was cDNA or gDNA.

In the original workflow: Amplification of reference gene primers provided the estimated nucleated cell counts. Here immunoSEQ multiplex PCR was the method, and the copy in TCRdb shows in-frame clones only, minus some. The V and J calls and clone size are taken from that table; D and trimming were inferred from the DNA. Of 250,000 to 350,000 clones listed, 70% to 90% are singletons. The CDR3 has 13 amino acids. Per the germline V gene, CDR1 is SGHTA and CDR2 is FQGTGA. V lost 10 bases and J 1 base, leaving 11 bases between the germline ends. The rearrangement links TRBV7-3 to TRBJ1-3, with unresolved D. Sequenced: peripheral blood. The receptor's source is a woman aged 55-70 years with acute or convalescent COVID-19. The CDR3 here is CATQLFSGNTIYF. Written as DNA, the CDR3 is TGTGCCACCCAACTGTTTTCTGGAAACACCATATATTTT.